The 11 T cell receptor beta chains presented below share a single source sample, sequenced in a study of T cell responses to AZD1222 COVID-19 vaccine. Here immunoSEQ multiplex PCR was the method, and the copy in TCRdb shows in-frame clones only, minus some. The sample shows about 130,000 clones, around 86% of them seen only once. The sample in question was peripheral blood, obtained on day 0 of AZD1222 vaccination. The receptors were gathered from an adult in good health.

This chain connects TRBV6-5 to TRBJ2-2; TRBD2 matches 7 bases. The germline V gene encodes CDR1 MNHEY and CDR2 SVGAGI. J was trimmed by 0 bases and V by 6 bases; bases with no gene match: 4. This CDR3 comprises 15 residues. CDR3 DNA sequence: TGTGCCAGCAGACCGGGACTAACGAACACCGGGGAGCTGTTTTTT. This gives the protein CASRPGLTNTGELFF.

The V and J genes are TRBV2 and TRBJ1-5; the D gene is possibly TRBD1 (5 bases). Trimming stripped 2 bases from V and 8 bases from J, with 7 bases between. Germline V gives CDR1 SNHLY, CDR2 FYNNEI. The length of the CDR3 is 12 residues. CDR3 in amino acids: CASSEIREPQHF. As DNA, the CDR3 is TGTGCCAGCAGTGAAATCAGGGAGCCCCAGCATTTT.

The rearrangement uses TRBV5-1 and TRBJ1-1; tentatively, D is TRBD1 (6 bases). This CDR3 has 14 residues. The V gene's germline CDR1 is SGHRS and CDR2 YFSETQ. V gave up 3 bases and J gave up 3 bases, with 12 bases separating them. CDR3 loop: CASSSTGSDTEAFF. The CDR3 DNA follows: TGCGCCAGCAGCTCCACAGGGTCGGACACTGAAGCTTTCTTT.

The V call is TRBV2, the J call TRBJ2-3; D remains ambiguous. From germline, CDR1 is SNHLY and CDR2 FYNNEI. Between the trimmed V and J ends, which lost 6 bases and 4 bases, there was a span of 8 bases. This CDR3 comprises 12 residues. DNA for the CDR3: TGTGCCAGCAGCGTGGATTCAGATACGCAGTATTTT. It specifies CASSVDSDTQYF.

This clone showed up just once. The chain couples TRBV14 to TRBJ2-7, with D perhaps assigned TRBD1 or TRBD2 (5 bases each). CDR3 length: 15 residues. CDR1 SGHDN and CDR2 FVKESK come from the germline V gene. Trimming removed 4 bases at V and 6 bases at J, with 19 bases between. CDR3 DNA sequence: TGTGCCAGCAGCCCGGCCGGGGCCCGTTTTGGCGAGCAGTACTTC. Translated, it gives CASSPAGARFGEQYF.

The chain carries TRBV12-3 or TRBV12-4 and TRBJ2-3; no reliable D call. The V end was cut by 6 bases, the J end by 2 bases, with 9 bases between. The CDR3 loop spans 13 amino acids. This CDR3 reads CASRQRYTDTQYF. The CDR3 nucleotides are TGTGCCAGCAGGCAGAGATACACAGATACGCAGTATTTT.

The genes are TRBV14 and TRBJ2-7; 11 positions match TRBD2. V trimming: 0 bases; J trimming: 7 bases; junction bases outside the gene matches: 2. Germline assignment: CDR1 SGHDN and CDR2 FVKESK. The CDR3 sequence is 14 residues long. CDR3 in DNA: TGTGCCAGCAGCCAAGAATGGACTAGCGGGGAGCAGTACTTC. Protein sequence: CASSQEWTSGEQYF.

The chain combines TRBV25-1 with TRBJ2-1, with D perhaps given as TRBD1 or TRBD2 (6 bases each). The CDR3 has 13 residues. V dropped 6 bases and J dropped 8 bases, with 14 bases sitting between them. Germline loops: CDR1 MGHDK, CDR2 SYGVNS. The CDR3, as DNA: TGTGCCAGCAGCCGCCTCCGGGGGCATGAGCAGTTCTTC. This translates into CASSRLRGHEQFF.

The CDR3 here is CATSREGLYSGNTIYF. In nucleotides, the CDR3 is TGTGCCACCAGCAGAGAGGGACTGTACTCTGGAAACACCATATATTTT. V and J are TRBV15 and TRBJ1-3; possible D gene TRBD1, 5 bases. V gave up 0 bases and J gave up 0 bases, with 9 bases separating them. The V gene's germline CDR1 is LNHNV and CDR2 YYDKDF (reference sequence). This CDR3 spans 16 amino acids.

In its sample, this clone was seen a few times. The V gene is TRBV5-5, the J gene TRBJ1-2, with D unresolved. The CDR3 loop spans 12 amino acids. V was shortened by 2 bases and J by 6 bases, with 8 bases between the two germline ends. Per the germline V gene, CDR1 is SGHKS and CDR2 is YYEKEE (reference sequence). Here the CDR3 reads CASSFYGDGYTF. The CDR3 DNA is TGTGCCAGCAGCTTCTACGGGGATGGCTACACCTTC.

The rearrangement links TRBV19 to TRBJ1-5, with a tentative D call TRBD1 (5 bases). The CDR3 consists of 15 residues. Germline-derived CDR1 and CDR2 are LNHDA and SQIVND (reference sequence). V was pared by 5 bases and J by 0 bases, with 11 bases between. CDR3 DNA sequence: TGTGCCAGTAGTGGAAGGGGTCTTAGCAATCAGCCCCAGCATTTT. It specifies CASSGRGLSNQPQHF.